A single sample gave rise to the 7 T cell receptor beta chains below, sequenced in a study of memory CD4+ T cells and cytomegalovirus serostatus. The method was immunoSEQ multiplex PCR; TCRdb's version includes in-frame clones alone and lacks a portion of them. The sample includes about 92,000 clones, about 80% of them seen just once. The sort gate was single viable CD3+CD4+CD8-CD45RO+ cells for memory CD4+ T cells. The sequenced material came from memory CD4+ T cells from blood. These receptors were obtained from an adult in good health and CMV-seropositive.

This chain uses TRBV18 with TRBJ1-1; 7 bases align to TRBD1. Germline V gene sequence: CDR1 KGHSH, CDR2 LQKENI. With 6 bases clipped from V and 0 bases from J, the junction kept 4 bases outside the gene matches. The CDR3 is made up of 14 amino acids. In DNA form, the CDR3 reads TGTGCCAGCTCCCCGGGACAGCTGAACACTGAAGCTTTCTTT. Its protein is CASSPGQLNTEAFF.

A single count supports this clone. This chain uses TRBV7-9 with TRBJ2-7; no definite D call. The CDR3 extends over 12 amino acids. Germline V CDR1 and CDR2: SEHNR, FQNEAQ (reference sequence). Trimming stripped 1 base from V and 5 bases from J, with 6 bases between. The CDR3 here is CASSLGWDEQYF. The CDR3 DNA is TGTGCCAGCAGCTTAGGGTGGGACGAGCAGTACTTC.

Here the CDR3 DNA reads TGTGCCAGCAGACCCAGCGGGAGTGGCAACGAGCAGTACTTC. The encoded protein is CASRPSGSGNEQYF. The V and J genes are TRBV7-9 and TRBJ2-7; TRBD2 aligns across 8 bases. CDR1 SEHNR and CDR2 FQNEAQ come from the germline V gene (reference sequence). The CDR3 totals 14 residues. V lost 6 bases, J lost 5 bases, and 9 bases stayed unmatched.

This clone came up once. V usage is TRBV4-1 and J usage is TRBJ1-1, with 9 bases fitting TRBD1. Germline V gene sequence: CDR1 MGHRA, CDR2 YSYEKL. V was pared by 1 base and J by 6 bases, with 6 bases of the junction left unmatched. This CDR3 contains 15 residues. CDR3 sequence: CASSQGGQGGAEAFF. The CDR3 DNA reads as TGCGCCAGCAGCCAAGGGGGACAGGGTGGGGCTGAAGCTTTCTTT.

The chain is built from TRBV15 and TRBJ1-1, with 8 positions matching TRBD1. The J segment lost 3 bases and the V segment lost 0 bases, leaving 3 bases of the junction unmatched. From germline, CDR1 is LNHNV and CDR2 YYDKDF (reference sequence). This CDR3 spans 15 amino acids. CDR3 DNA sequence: TGTGCCACCAGCAGAGACCTGACAGGGGACACTGAAGCTTTCTTT. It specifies CATSRDLTGDTEAFF.

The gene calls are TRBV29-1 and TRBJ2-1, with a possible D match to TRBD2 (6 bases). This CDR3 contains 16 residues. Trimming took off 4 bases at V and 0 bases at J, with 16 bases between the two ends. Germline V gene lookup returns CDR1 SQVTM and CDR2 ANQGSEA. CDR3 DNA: TGCAGCGTTGTTCCCCCCCTAGCGAGCTCCTACAATGAGCAGTTCTTC. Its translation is CSVVPPLASSYNEQFF.

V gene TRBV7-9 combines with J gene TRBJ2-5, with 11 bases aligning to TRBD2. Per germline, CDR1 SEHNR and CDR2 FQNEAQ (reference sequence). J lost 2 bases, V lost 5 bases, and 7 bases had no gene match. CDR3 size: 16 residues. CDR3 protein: CASSPRLAGYQETQYF. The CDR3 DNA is TGTGCCAGCAGCCCCCGACTAGCGGGATATCAAGAGACCCAGTACTTC.